The 10 T cell receptor beta chains given below trace back to one sample, sequenced in a study of blood T cells in healthy people across ages. The use of a sample-barcoded 5' primer and a J-beta primer mix characterized a second PCR of roughly 6 to 11 cycles. TCRdb re-called the 5' RACE reads with MiXCR, one entry per CDR3 protein. The sample gives roughly 800,000 distinct CDR3 sequences, 55% to 75% of which show up once; about 20% is in the top ten. The sample was blood. The receptors stem from a man younger than 40 in good health.

Only a few counts were recorded for this clonotype. The chain joins TRBV25-1 to TRBJ1-1; the D gene is possibly TRBD1 (6 bases). The V gene lost 8 bases and the J gene lost 2 bases, with 9 bases spanning the gap. CDR1 MGHDK and CDR2 SYGVNS come from the germline V gene. This CDR3 has 12 residues. The CDR3 sequence: CASGGANTEAFF. In DNA form, the CDR3 reads TGTGCCAGCGGGGGGGCTAACACTGAAGCTTTCTTT.

The J gene is TRBJ2-5, the V gene TRBV7-9; tentative D call: TRBD2 (6 bases). V was shortened by 4 bases and J by 3 bases, with 12 bases between the two germline ends. CDR1 and CDR2 from the germline V gene are SEHNR and FQNEAQ (reference sequence). The CDR3 is 14 residues long. The CDR3 reads CASSSEWGEETQYF. The CDR3 DNA follows: TGTGCCAGCAGCTCAGAGTGGGGGGAAGAGACCCAGTACTTC. The variable domain in full, with the rest retrieved from reference TRBV7-9 and TRBJ2-5, is DTGVSQNPRHKITKRGQNVTFRCDPISEHNRLYWYRQTLGQGPEFLTYFQNEAQLEKSRLLSDRFSAERPKGSFSTLEIQRTEQGDSAMYLCASSSEWGEETQYFGPGTRLLVL.

The chain has TRBV28 and TRBJ1-2; the D is unclear. The CDR3 consists of 13 residues. From germline, CDR1 is MDHEN and CDR2 SYDVKM. V lost 5 bases, J lost 10 bases, and 17 bases lay in between. The CDR3 DNA reads as TGTGCCAGCAGTCTCCGAAGACACTACGACTACACCTTC. Protein: CASSLRRHYDYTF.

The chain employs TRBV3-1 and TRBJ2-3; tentative D call: TRBD1 (7 bases). This CDR3 has 15 amino acids. The germline gives CDR1 LGHDT, CDR2 YNNKEL (reference sequence). Trimming cost V 7 bases and J 3 bases, with 17 bases left between them. In DNA, the CDR3 is TGTGCCAGCACCACACTAGCAGGGGGAACAGATACGCAGTATTTT. Amino acids: CASTTLAGGTDTQYF.

The V and J genes are TRBV20-1 and TRBJ2-1, with 7 bases identical to TRBD2. The length of the CDR3 is 16 residues. J lost 5 bases, V lost 6 bases, and 16 bases had no gene match. Germline V lookup: CDR1 DFQATT, CDR2 SNEGSKA (reference sequence). As DNA, the CDR3 is TGCAGTGCCCCGGTAGACCTGGCGGGAGTGGACAATGAGCAGTTCTTC. Its protein product is CSAPVDLAGVDNEQFF.

As concerns this clonotype: At one end, the junction sequence differs from germline, possibly due to a read error. The chain is built from TRBV9 and TRBJ2-4; possibly TRBD1 or TRBD2 for D (7 bases each). The DNA end is a closer match to TRBJ2-7, so the J assignment may be wrong. The CDR3 is made up of 13 amino acids. Germline V gene sequence: CDR1 SGDLS, CDR2 YYNGEE. CDR3 protein: CARSGTDWGEQYF. CDR3 sequence (DNA): TGTGCCAGAAGCGGGACAGATTGGGGCGAGCAGTACTTC.

V is TRBV29-1 and J is TRBJ1-1; no clear D gene. In germline, CDR1 is SQVTM, CDR2 ANQGSEA. The length of the CDR3 is 13 residues. V was cut by 5 bases and J by 3 bases, with 13 bases left in between. The CDR3 region has the DNA TGCAGCGTTACCGAGACACTTTACACTGAAGCTTTCTTT. It encodes CSVTETLYTEAFF.

This clonotype occurred many times. V and J are TRBV6-5 and TRBJ2-7; 10 nucleotides agree with TRBD1. V shed 5 bases and J 7 bases; nucleotides not matched to a gene: 11. Germline CDR1 MNHEY, CDR2 SVGAGI. CDR3 size: 15 residues. CDR3 sequence: CASSLRDRGLGEQYF. The CDR3 DNA reads TGTGCCAGCAGTCTCCGGGACAGGGGATTAGGGGAGCAGTACTTC.

This clonotype has a single count. The chain joins TRBV27 to TRBJ1-1, with 7 bases lining up with TRBD1. The germline V gene encodes CDR1 MNHEY and CDR2 SMNVEV (reference sequence). This CDR3 contains 15 residues. V was clipped by 5 bases and J by 4 bases; unmatched bases: 10. CDR3: CASSASPAGGTEAFF. The CDR3 DNA follows: TGTGCCAGCAGTGCCTCGCCCGCAGGGGGCACTGAAGCTTTCTTT.

This clonotype showed up many times. This rearrangement joins TRBV4-1 to TRBJ2-1; 9 positions agree with TRBD1. The CDR3 spans 18 residues. Germline lookup yields CDR1 MGHRA and CDR2 YSYEKL. Unmatched junction bases numbered 10, after V lost 1 base and J lost 3 bases. CDR3 nucleotides: TGCGCCAGCAGCCAAGCAGGGCTCGTGGGACAGGGCTACAATGAGCAGTTCTTC. Its translation: CASSQAGLVGQGYNEQFF.